This T cell receptor (beta chain) comes out of a study of blood T cells in healthy people across ages (dated by TCRdb to the mid-2010s). About the investigation overall: In model experiments, template switching captured roughly one uniquely barcoded TCR beta cDNA molecule for every two T cells. To track age-related changes in TCR beta repertoire diversity, the study relied on deep sequencing normalized with unique cDNA molecular identifiers. The donors were divided into four age groups: young (average around 16 years), middle-aged (approximately 41), aged (about 56) and long-lived (around 87). To avoid experimental bias, donors of different ages were distributed randomly across sequencing lanes. For two donors (one aged 18 to 30 and one aged 80 or older), the study analyzed two additional independent replicas of 1 million unique cDNA reads from the same blood draw.

The roughly 39 donors, aged roughly 6 to 95 years, were systemically healthy Caucasian individuals from Russia. Each donor gave around 9.8 milliliters of peripheral blood, collected into EDTA-treated Vacutainer tubes. PBMCs were isolated by Ficoll-Paque density-gradient centrifugation, with at least 7 million obtained per sample. Total RNA was extracted from PBMCs with Trizol reagent, with at least 5.5 micrograms obtained per sample. For every donor, flow cytometry on a PBMC aliquot measured the percentage of naive CD45RAhigh/CD27high T cells. For this chain, trimming is 5 bases at the V end and 4 bases at the J end, and the number of junction bases without a gene match is 7. The CDR3, cysteine through phenylalanine, is 14 amino acids long. The only DNA kept is the CDR3, 42 bases in frame from the first base. The germline V gene supplies CDR1 SGHTA and CDR2 FQGNSA. Library prep was done by 5' RACE. The instrument was an Illumina HiSeq 2500. A second PCR of 7 to 11 cycles was performed with a sample-barcoded 5' primer and a J-beta primer mix. Each TCR beta cDNA molecule received a unique molecular identifier from a template-switch 5' adaptor carrying 12 random nucleotides. Each sample yielded at least 3 million CDR3-containing paired-end reads. First-strand cDNA was synthesized from all RNA with the Mint cDNA synthesis kit, primed by a TRBC-specific oligonucleotide. After uracil-DNA glycosylase treatment, a first 18-cycle PCR used universal primers M1SS and BC2_uni_R on all cDNA. In the original analysis: Each sample was normalized by randomly selecting 1 million high-quality reads, each carrying a distinct molecular identifier. Reads with shared molecular identifiers were discarded instead of being binned into consensus sequences. MiTCR, run with a Q25 quality threshold and the strictest error-elimination algorithm, handled CDR3 identification, clonotype clustering and error correction. A nonparametric unseen species model with Euler transformation was used to estimate a lower bound on total TCR beta diversity. In-frame beta chains were kept once TCRdb had trimmed the public reads at Q25 with fastp and called clones with MiXCR. A single entry per CDR3 protein holds the most common genes and DNA from its merged rows. The V and J calls shown here were made by TCRdb, not taken from the authors' results. In this sample the table shows under 2,000,000 distinct CDR3 sequences, about 49% of which occur a single time. The top ten constitute less than 2.5% of the sample.

As concerns this clonotype: Its antigen is not yet known. One base away there is no much larger clone; base qualities are not given.

The paper as a whole reports these results and caveats: A strong correlation was found between observed TCR beta diversity and the percentage of naive T cells measured by flow cytometry. Because donor CMV infection status was unknown, age-related changes in expanded clonotypes were potentially confounded. Estimates of total diversity based on one million sequenced T cells were regarded as lower bounds and as underestimates. Since profiling was done on bulk unsorted PBMCs, naive and antigen-experienced compartments could not be conclusively compared. Compared with the aged group, the long-lived group had more naive CD4+ T cells, fewer expanded clones and increased TCR diversity, suggesting age selection. As age increased, observed TCR beta diversity per million T cells dropped in a roughly linear way, and a significant reduction was already evident by age about 36.

The chain links TRBV7-2 with TRBJ1-2; 7 central bases correspond to TRBD1. Sequencing was carried out using blood. This TCR was recovered from a middle-aged woman in good health. The sequence in DNA is TGTGCCAGCAGCCGCGCGACAGGGAGCTATGGCTACACCTTC. This translates into CASSRATGSYGYTF.